Detailed here is one T cell receptor beta chain. A second about 7 to 11 cycle PCR used barcoded and J-beta primers. Individual samples furnished no less than 2.5 million CDR3-containing paired-end reads apiece. From the 5' RACE reads, TCRdb called clonotypes with MiXCR, one entry per CDR3 protein. This table has hundreds of thousands of distinct CDR3 sequences, around 48% appearing once. The data derive from a study of blood T cells in healthy people across ages. Per sample, at least 5 micrograms of total RNA were extracted. The V gene's germline CDR1 is MNHEY and CDR2 SVGAGI. Trimming at V came to 6 bases and at J to 10 bases, leaving 6 bases not matched to a gene. The CDR3 has 12 residues.

Sequenced input: blood. The chain employs TRBV6-5 and TRBJ2-1; TRBD1 aligns across 7 bases. This clonotype was sampled from a man aged 25-40 years in good health. The CDR3 DNA is TGTGCCAGCAGCCTGACAGGGAAGGAGCAGTTCTTC. Protein: CASSLTGKEQFF.